Below are 24 T cell receptor beta chains sequenced from a single sample in a study of blood T cell repertoires in COVID-19. Method: immunoSEQ multiplex PCR; TCRdb's copy keeps in-frame clones and lacks some. Of about 200,000 clones listed, 85% to 90% are singletons. The specimen was peripheral blood. The receptors here all came from a man aged 18 to 30 with active or convalescent COVID-19.

CDR3 in DNA: TGTGCCAGCTCAAGAAACCCGGGACAGGTTACCTACGAGCAGTACTTC. Amino acid sequence: CASSRNPGQVTYEQYF. The V gene is TRBV18, the J gene TRBJ2-7; 8 bases fit TRBD1. Germline-derived CDR1 and CDR2 are KGHSH and LQKENI. Unmatched junction bases numbered 11, after V lost 5 bases and J lost 2 bases. There are 16 residues in the CDR3.

This clone is a singleton in its sample. The rearrangement uses TRBV19 and TRBJ2-1, with D possibly TRBD2 on 5 matching bases. V was cut by 5 bases and J by 3 bases, with 14 bases left in between. Germline CDR1 reads LNHDA; CDR2 reads SQIVND (reference sequence). CDR3 length: 15 residues. CDR3 nucleotides: TGTGCCAGTAGTCTTACTAGGAGCGGCTACAATGAGCAGTTCTTC. Translation: CASSLTRSGYNEQFF.

The chain couples TRBV28 to TRBJ2-1, with 11 positions matching TRBD2. The CDR3 is made up of 15 amino acids. Germline loops: CDR1 MDHEN, CDR2 SYDVKM. Trimming cost V 5 bases and J 4 bases; bases outside gene matches: 4. CDR3 amino acids: CASSTTSGDYNEQFF. The CDR3 DNA is TGTGCCAGCAGTACGACTAGCGGGGATTACAATGAGCAGTTCTTC.

The chain couples TRBV5-4 to TRBJ2-7, with 10 positions matching TRBD1. The CDR3 covers 15 residues. V dropped 4 bases and J dropped 1; count of bases not matched to a gene: 5. Per germline, CDR1 SGHNT and CDR2 YYREEE (reference sequence). The chain's CDR3 is CASSPGTGASYEQYF. The CDR3 DNA follows: TGTGCCAGCAGCCCCGGGACAGGGGCTTCCTACGAGCAGTACTTC.

The chain recombines TRBV5-6 with TRBJ2-1; 8 bases fit TRBD1. The CDR3 is 13 amino acids. With V trimmed by 1 base and J by 9 bases, 3 bases remained unmatched. Germline V gives CDR1 SGHDT, CDR2 YYEEEE. The CDR3 nucleotides are TGTGCCAGCAGCTTGTGGGACAGGATTGAGCAGTTCTTC. Residues: CASSLWDRIEQFF. The full variable domain, completed using reference TRBV5-6 and TRBJ2-1, is DAGVTQSPTHLIKTRGQQVTLRCSPKSGHDTVSWYQQALGQGPQFIFQYYEEEERQRGNFPDRFSGHQFPNYSSELNVNALLLGDSALYLCASSLWDRIEQFFGPGTRLTVL.

The CDR3 here is CASSLGSGTKSSYEQYF. CDR3 DNA sequence: TGTGCCAGCAGCTTGGGATCGGGTACCAAGAGCTCCTACGAGCAGTACTTC. The rearrangement uses TRBV5-6 and TRBJ2-7; no definite D call. Trimming took 0 bases from V and 0 from J, leaving 16 bases between them. The CDR3 consists of 17 residues. The germline gives CDR1 SGHDT, CDR2 YYEEEE.

The rearrangement links TRBV7-8 to TRBJ1-2; 7 bases map to TRBD1. Losses at the gene ends were 2 bases for V and 10 bases for J; bases not matched to a gene: 13. Per germline, CDR1 SGHVS and CDR2 FQNEAQ. The CDR3 is made up of 15 amino acids. The CDR3, as DNA: TGTGCCAGCAGCTTACGGGGACAGATATTGGACGTCTACACCTTC. Its protein product is CASSLRGQILDVYTF.

The chain couples TRBV6-5 to TRBJ1-6, with unresolved D. The CDR3 contains 14 residues. V lost 5 bases and J 3 bases, leaving 8 bases between the germline ends. CDR1 is MNHEY, CDR2 SVGAGI, per germline. The CDR3 spells CASSLTSYNSPLHF. CDR3 nucleotides: TGTGCCAGCAGTCTAACTAGCTATAATTCACCCCTCCACTTT.

In DNA, the CDR3 is TGTGCCAGTAGTATCGGCCTAGAGGACATTCAGTACTTC. Protein: CASSIGLEDIQYF. The chain uses TRBV19 and TRBJ2-4; D is ambiguous. This CDR3 comprises 13 residues. V was trimmed by 3 bases and J by 8 bases, leaving 11 bases between them. CDR1 is LNHDA, CDR2 SQIVND, per germline (reference sequence).

The V call is TRBV5-4, the J call TRBJ2-1; 12 bases agree with TRBD2. From germline, CDR1 is SGHNT and CDR2 YYREEE (reference sequence). With V trimmed by 9 bases and J by 6 bases, 7 bases remained unmatched. This CDR3 contains 14 residues. CDR3 coding DNA: TGTGCCACCCGACTAGCGGGAGTATTCAATGAGCAGTTCTTC. Translating gives CATRLAGVFNEQFF.

V usage is TRBV9 and J usage is TRBJ2-3, with 10 positions matching TRBD2. The length of the CDR3 is 17 residues. V dropped 3 bases and J dropped 2; count of bases not matched to a gene: 9. Germline V gene sequence: CDR1 SGDLS, CDR2 YYNGEE. In DNA form, the CDR3 reads TGTGCCAGCAGCGAGAGCGGGGGGGGGTTTAACACAGATACGCAGTATTTT. Translation gives CASSESGGGFNTDTQYF.

This clone has just one count. This chain connects TRBV7-9 to TRBJ1-1, with unresolved D. Trimming took 5 bases from V and 1 from J, leaving 8 bases between them. CDR1 is SEHNR and CDR2 is FQNEAQ in the germline V gene (reference sequence). The length of the CDR3 is 13 residues. CDR3 DNA: TGTGCCAGCAGCCCAGAAAGGAACACTGAAGCTTTCTTT. It codes for CASSPERNTEAFF.

The chain links TRBV19 to TRBJ2-7; TRBD1 agrees at 9 bases. Unmatched junction bases numbered 7, after V lost 6 bases and J lost 4 bases. CDR3 length: 14 amino acids. The V gene's germline CDR1 is LNHDA and CDR2 SQIVND (reference sequence). The chain's CDR3 is CASSTGQGFYEQYF. For the CDR3, the DNA is TGTGCCAGTAGCACGGGACAGGGTTTTTACGAGCAGTACTTC.

The V gene is TRBV11-1, the J gene TRBJ2-3, with D perhaps TRBD2 (6 bases). This CDR3 is 15 amino acids long. Between the trimmed V and J ends, which lost 2 bases and 4 bases, there was a span of 13 bases. In germline, CDR1 is SGHAT, CDR2 FQDESV (reference sequence). CDR3 DNA sequence: TGTGCCAGCAGCTTATCAACTAGCTTCCCAGATACGCAGTATTTT. It yields the protein CASSLSTSFPDTQYF.

The V and J genes are TRBV19 and TRBJ1-1, with 8 bases that match TRBD1. CDR1 is LNHDA and CDR2 is SQIVND in the germline V gene (reference sequence). This CDR3 has 13 residues. V gave up 6 bases and J gave up 10 bases; unmatched junction bases: 10. Here the CDR3 DNA reads TGTGCCAGTAGAAAGACAGGGGCCGGCTCAGCTTTCTTT. Its protein product is CASRKTGAGSAFF.

The chain has TRBV10-3 and TRBJ2-3, with 9 bases lining up with TRBD2. Per the germline V gene, CDR1 is ENHRY and CDR2 is SYGVKD. The ends lost 1 base at V and 2 bases at J; junction bases unmatched: 1. The CDR3 has 15 residues. The chain's CDR3 is CAISELAGATDTQYF. DNA of the CDR3: TGTGCCATCAGTGAGTTAGCGGGAGCCACAGATACGCAGTATTTT.

This clone was recorded once. The V call is TRBV24-1, the J call TRBJ1-6; a weak D match, TRBD1 (5 bases). V lost 5 bases and J lost 5, with 9 bases in between. This CDR3 has 14 amino acids. Germline CDR1 is KGHDR and CDR2 is SFDVKD. This CDR3 is CATSAGRDNSPLHF. CDR3 sequence (DNA): TGTGCCACCAGTGCGGGCAGGGATAATTCACCCCTCCACTTT.

The genes are TRBV6-5 and TRBJ2-2, with D tentatively TRBD1 (5 bases). Trimming cost V 5 bases and J 1 base, with 8 bases left between them. The CDR3 has 14 amino acids. CDR1 is MNHEY and CDR2 is SVGAGI in the germline V gene. The chain's CDR3 is CASSPGWNTGELFF. The CDR3 DNA follows: TGTGCCAGCAGTCCAGGGTGGAACACCGGGGAGCTGTTTTTT.

The V and J genes are TRBV5-4 and TRBJ2-2, with TRBD1 identical over 7 bases. This CDR3 region has 16 residues. Germline CDR1 is SGHNT and CDR2 is YYREEE (reference sequence). V was pared by 7 bases and J by 0 bases, with 9 bases of the junction left unmatched. CDR3 sequence: CASSRGSGTNTGELFF. In DNA form, the CDR3 reads TGTGCCAGCTCCAGGGGGTCCGGAACGAACACCGGGGAGCTGTTTTTT.

The CDR3 coding sequence is TGTGCCAGCAGCCCCAGGGTTGGGACAGGGACGTCGGGCTACACCTTC. Translation gives CASSPRVGTGTSGYTF. V usage is TRBV14 and J usage is TRBJ1-2; 9 bases are a match to TRBD1. V lost 4 bases to trimming and J lost 8 bases; unmatched junction nucleotides: 14. The CDR3 spans 16 residues. CDR1 is SGHDN, CDR2 FVKESK, per germline.

The gene calls are TRBV10-3 and TRBJ2-6, with D uncertain. V shed 0 bases and J shed 0 bases, with 6 bases lying between them. This CDR3 comprises 16 residues. The germline CDR1 and CDR2 sequences are ENHRY and SYGVKD. Here the CDR3 DNA reads TGTGCCATCAGTGAGTCAACAGTCTCTGGGGCCAACGTCCTGACTTTC. Its translation: CAISESTVSGANVLTF.

In this sample, this clone turned up once. The J gene is TRBJ2-3, the V gene TRBV19; TRBD2 matches at 8 bases. CDR3 length: 14 amino acids. Losses at the gene ends were 1 base for V and 8 bases for J; bases not matched to a gene: 5. CDR1 is LNHDA, CDR2 SQIVND, per germline (reference sequence). The CDR3 DNA follows: TGTGCCAGTAGTATAGCGGGGGGGCGGGGTACGCAGTATTTT. Translation: CASSIAGGRGTQYF.

V usage is TRBV18 and J usage is TRBJ1-5; 9 bases align to TRBD1. Germline V gene data show CDR1 as KGHSH and CDR2 as LQKENI. The junction had 17 bases not matched to a gene; V was cut back by 1 base and J by 7 bases. The CDR3 is 19 amino acids. CDR3 in DNA: TGTGCCAGCTCACCACGACCGGACAGGGGCCCCAACGGGAACCAGCCCCAGCATTTT. Translation: CASSPRPDRGPNGNQPQHF. Drawing the rest from reference TRBV18 and TRBJ1-5, the complete variable domain is NAGVMQNPRHLVRRRGQEARLRCSPMKGHSHVYWYRQLPEEGLKFMVYLQKENIIDESGMPKERFSAEFPKEGPSILRIQQVVRGDSAAYFCASSPRPDRGPNGNQPQHFGDGTRLSIL.

In DNA form, the CDR3 reads TGTGCCAGTAGTATAGAGGACAGGAGTCCATTCTATGGCTACACCTTC. Protein sequence: CASSIEDRSPFYGYTF. The rearrangement uses TRBV19 and TRBJ1-2, with 7 bases that match TRBD1. J gave up 4 bases and V 0 bases, and 8 bases lay outside the gene matches. Per the germline V gene, CDR1 is LNHDA and CDR2 is SQIVND (reference sequence). This CDR3 comprises 16 residues.